What follows are 7 T cell receptor beta chains derived from one specimen sequenced in a study of T-cell memory formation after mild COVID-19. TCRdb re-called the 5' RACE reads with MiXCR, one entry per CDR3 protein. Of roughly 200,000 distinct CDR3 sequences listed, about a fifth were seen once; the top ten hold 23%. Sequenced sample: PBMCs or a T cell subset sorted from them (not recorded which). Source of these receptors: an adult woman who had mild COVID-19 (a few samples of this study predate the infection). Cell type and time point are not known.

This clonotype was counted a few times. This chain uses TRBV5-6 with TRBJ2-5; 9 bases are shared with TRBD2. The V and J ends lost 1 base and 1 base, in that order; junction bases with no gene match: 5. The CDR3 has 16 amino acids. Germline V gene lookup returns CDR1 SGHDT and CDR2 YYEEEE. The CDR3 here is CASSLPSGGSQETQYF. DNA for the CDR3: TGTGCCAGCAGCTTGCCCAGCGGGGGGTCCCAAGAGACCCAGTACTTC.

This clonotype was recorded a few times. The chain is built from TRBV7-8 and TRBJ2-1, with D perhaps TRBD2 (6 bases). CDR1 is SGHVS and CDR2 is FQNEAQ in the germline V gene. The CDR3 is made up of 15 amino acids. The V end was cut by 2 bases, the J end by 3 bases, with 11 bases between. DNA of the CDR3: TGTGCCAGCAGCTTATGGGGGGTTGTCTACAATGAGCAGTTCTTC. Translated: CASSLWGVVYNEQFF.

V is TRBV3-1 and J is TRBJ1-1; the D is unclear. V lost 5 bases, J lost 0 bases, and 10 bases lay in between. This CDR3 is built from 14 residues. The V gene's germline CDR1 is LGHDT and CDR2 YNNKEL (reference sequence). The CDR3 reads CASSKNQMNTEAFF. The CDR3 DNA is TGTGCCAGCAGCAAGAATCAAATGAACACTGAAGCTTTCTTT.

This clonotype was picked up a small number of times. This chain connects TRBV20-1 to TRBJ2-7; TRBD1 matches at 7 bases. V lost 4 bases and J lost 3; bases outside the gene matches: 6. Germline V gene lookup returns CDR1 DFQATT and CDR2 SNEGSKA (reference sequence). The CDR3 spans 13 residues. For the CDR3, the DNA is TGCAGTGCTAAAGGGGGCGCTTTCTACGAGCAGTACTTC. It encodes CSAKGGAFYEQYF.

J is TRBJ2-7 and V is TRBV11-1; no clear D. Trimming removed 5 bases at V and 4 bases at J, with 15 bases between. CDR1 and CDR2 from the germline V gene are SGHAT and FQDESV (reference sequence). This CDR3 contains 14 residues. CDR3 protein: CASSPPDRVYEQYF. In DNA form, the CDR3 reads TGTGCCAGCAGCCCTCCGGACCGGGTTTACGAGCAGTACTTC. The full variable domain, with the rest looked up from reference TRBV11-1 and TRBJ2-7, is EAEVAQSPRYKITEKSQAVAFWCDPISGHATLYWYRQILGQGPELLVQFQDESVVDDSQLPKDRFSAERLKGVDSTLKIQPAELGDSAMYLCASSPPDRVYEQYFGPGTRLTVT.

This chain's CDR3 is CASSLEADRGLGEQYF. DNA of the CDR3: TGTGCCAGCAGCTTAGAGGCAGACAGGGGGCTTGGAGAGCAGTACTTC. V gene TRBV7-6 combines with J gene TRBJ2-7; TRBD1 aligns across 10 bases. The junction had 10 bases not matched to a gene; V was cut back by 1 base and J by 7 bases. The germline V gene has CDR1 SGHVS and CDR2 FNYEAQ. This CDR3 has 16 residues. The full variable domain, its missing parts supplied by reference TRBV7-6 and TRBJ2-7, is GAGVSQSPRYKVTKRGQDVALRCDPISGHVSLYWYRQALGQGPEFLTYFNYEAQQDKSGLPNDRFSAERPEGSISTLTIQRTEQRDSAMYRCASSLEADRGLGEQYFGPGTRLTVT.

This clonotype was detected only a few times. This chain joins TRBV29-1 and TRBJ2-1, with 9 bases matching TRBD2. The CDR3 sequence is 16 residues long. Germline CDR1 and CDR2: SQVTM and ANQGSEA. Unmatched junction bases numbered 11, after V lost 8 bases and J lost 0 bases. For the CDR3, the DNA is TGCAGCCTTGGGAGCGGGAGGACCCTCTCCTACAATGAGCAGTTCTTC. Protein sequence: CSLGSGRTLSYNEQFF.